This TCR beta chain was obtained from a study of T cells after yellow fever vaccination. Germline lookup yields CDR1 SEHNR and CDR2 FQNEAQ (reference sequence). V dropped 3 bases and J dropped 8 bases, with 11 bases sitting between them. CDR3 length: 13 amino acids. TCRdb independently ran MiXCR on the 5' RACE reads; one entry per CDR3 protein. The sample lists under 150,000 distinct CDR3 sequences, 7.7% occurring once. Ten or more counts support this clonotype. V and J are TRBV7-9 and TRBJ2-1; D uncertain. The specimen was CD4+ T cells sorted from PBMCs, collected 5 days after the yellow fever booster vaccination. The receptor's source is a man aged 30-40 years who received the YFV17D yellow fever vaccine. The CDR3 DNA sequence: TGTGCCAGCAGCTTCAGTTCTCGGGATGAGCAGTTCTTC. Translation gives CASSFSSRDEQFF.